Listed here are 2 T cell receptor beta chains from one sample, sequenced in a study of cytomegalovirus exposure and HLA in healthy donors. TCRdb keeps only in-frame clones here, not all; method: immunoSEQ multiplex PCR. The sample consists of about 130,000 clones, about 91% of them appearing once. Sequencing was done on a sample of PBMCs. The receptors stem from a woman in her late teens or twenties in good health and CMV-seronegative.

CDR3 in amino acids: CASSDDRAQETQYF. The CDR3 region has the DNA TGCGCCAGCAGCGATGACAGGGCCCAAGAGACCCAGTACTTC. The chain combines TRBV5-1 with TRBJ2-5; 7 nucleotides align to TRBD1. Germline CDR1 is SGHRS and CDR2 is YFSETQ. The CDR3 totals 14 residues. V dropped 4 bases and J dropped 1; count of bases not matched to a gene: 4.

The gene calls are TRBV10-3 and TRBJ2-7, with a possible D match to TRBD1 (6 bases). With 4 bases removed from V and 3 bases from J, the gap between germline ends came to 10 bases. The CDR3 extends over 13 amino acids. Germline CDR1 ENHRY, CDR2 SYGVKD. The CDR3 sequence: CAISVRDNYEQYF. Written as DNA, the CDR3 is TGTGCCATCAGTGTCCGGGACAACTACGAGCAGTACTTC.